The 6 T cell receptor beta chains listed next were all sequenced from one sample in a study of blood T cell repertoires in COVID-19 (dated by TCRdb to the early 2020s). Library preparation used the immunoSEQ multiplex PCR assay. In TCRdb, the immuneACCESS table is reduced to in-frame sequences with V and J assigned. These tables do not hold every clone; where another copy was compared, an unresolved V gene accounts for under half, and the others remain unexplained. The sample has roughly 160,000 clones on record, roughly 88% of them singletons. Of the sample, about 2.5% is held by the ten largest clones. The source material was peripheral blood. The receptor set was obtained from a man aged 18 to 35 with acute or convalescent COVID-19.

The chain is built from TRBV10-1 and TRBJ1-2; a possible D gene is TRBD1 (5 bases). The germline V and J ends were trimmed by 3 bases and 6 bases, with 11 bases remaining between them. Germline CDR1 and CDR2: WNHNN and SYGVQD (reference sequence). The CDR3 covers 13 residues. The CDR3 DNA sequence: TGCGCCAGCAGTGACAGGGCCTCTAATGGCTACACCTTC. As protein: CASSDRASNGYTF.

The V and J genes are TRBV7-6 and TRBJ2-3; 10 bases line up with TRBD2. The CDR3 sequence is 16 residues long. V was pared by 4 bases and J by 6 bases, with 10 bases of the junction left unmatched. In germline, CDR1 is SGHVS, CDR2 FNYEAQ. The CDR3 spells CASSSGRLAGADTQYF. The CDR3 DNA sequence: TGTGCCAGCAGCTCCGGGCGGCTAGCGGGAGCGGATACGCAGTATTTT.

The CDR3 DNA follows: TGTGCCAGCAGTTTTAAAAGCAATCAGCCCCAGCATTTT. This gives the protein CASSFKSNQPQHF. The chain joins TRBV12-3 or TRBV12-4 to TRBJ1-5; no clear D. The CDR3 has 13 amino acids. Trimming took off 3 bases at V and 1 base at J, with 4 bases between the two ends.

This rearrangement joins TRBV5-5 to TRBJ1-1, with D uncertain. The CDR3 spans 14 residues. Germline V gene lookup returns CDR1 SGHKS and CDR2 YYEKEE (reference sequence). V lost 4 bases, J lost 4 bases, and 14 bases lay in between. CDR3 region: CASSIVVGVTEAFF. DNA of the CDR3: TGTGCCAGCAGCATCGTTGTCGGGGTCACTGAAGCTTTCTTT.

This chain links TRBV5-1 with TRBJ2-5, with D possibly TRBD2 on 7 matching bases. The CDR3 contains 14 residues. Deletions cut 5 bases from V and 4 bases from J, with 15 bases between. Germline assignment: CDR1 SGHRS and CDR2 YFSETQ. As DNA, the CDR3 is TGCGCCAGCAGTCCCCAAGGGGGGGGAGAGACCCAGTACTTC. It encodes CASSPQGGGETQYF.

V and J are TRBV6-5 and TRBJ2-2; D is possibly TRBD1 (6 bases). V lost 5 bases and J 3 bases, leaving 10 bases between the germline ends. In germline, CDR1 is MNHEY, CDR2 SVGAGI. CDR3 length: 14 residues. In nucleotides, the CDR3 is TGTGCCAGCAGTCGGGACACTGACACCGGGGAGCTGTTTTTT. As protein: CASSRDTDTGELFF.